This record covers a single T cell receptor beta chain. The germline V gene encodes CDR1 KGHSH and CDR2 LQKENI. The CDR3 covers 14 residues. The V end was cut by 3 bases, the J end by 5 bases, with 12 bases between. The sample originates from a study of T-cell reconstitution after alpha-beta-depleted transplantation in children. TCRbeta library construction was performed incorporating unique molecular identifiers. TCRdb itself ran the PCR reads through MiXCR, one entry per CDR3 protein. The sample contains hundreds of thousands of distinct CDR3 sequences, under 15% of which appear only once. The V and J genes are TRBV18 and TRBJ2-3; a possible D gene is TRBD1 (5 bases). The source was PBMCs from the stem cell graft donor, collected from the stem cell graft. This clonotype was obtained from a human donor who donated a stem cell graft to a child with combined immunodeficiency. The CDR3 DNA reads TGTGCCAGCTCACCTAGGAGTCAGGGAGATACGCAGTATTTT. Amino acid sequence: CASSPRSQGDTQYF. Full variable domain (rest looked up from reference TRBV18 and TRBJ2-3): NAGVMQNPRHLVRRRGQEARLRCSPMKGHSHVYWYRQLPEEGLKFMVYLQKENIIDESGMPKERFSAEFPKEGPSILRIQQVVRGDSAAYFCASSPRSQGDTQYFGPGTRLTVL.